The T cell receptor beta chain described here comes from a study of T cell responses to AZD1222 COVID-19 vaccine. V was cut by 6 bases and J by 2 bases, with 13 bases left in between. The CDR3 has 14 amino acids. The germline gives CDR1 MDHEN, CDR2 SYDVKM. Only one count was recorded for this clone. Its antigen remains unidentified. Broader study findings: Spike-spanning, vaccine-associated CD4 TCRs were dominant at 160-218 and 743-854.

Only in-frame clones appear in the TCRdb table, and some are missing; sequencing was by immunoSEQ multiplex PCR. The top ten clones hold roughly 3.6% of a sample with around 140,000 clones, 85% to 95% of them seen once. This chain uses TRBV28 with TRBJ1-2, with D maybe TRBD1 (5 bases). The clonotype was recovered from an adult who received the AZD1222 COVID-19 vaccine. The sample in question was peripheral blood, obtained 28 days after the second AZD1222 dose. CDR3 sequence reads: CASRLGAGNYGYTF. The CDR3 nucleotides read TGTGCCAGCAGGCTAGGGGCCGGAAACTATGGCTACACCTTC.